The rows below give T cell receptor beta chains drawn from one sample of a study of OX40 agonist ivuxolimab in advanced cancers. The table came from immunoSEQ multiplex PCR; TCRdb's copy has only in-frame clones and leaves some out. Among around 29,000 clones listed, approximately 84% were seen once. Sample: CD4+ or CD8+ T cells sorted from blood, taken in a trial of the OX40 agonist ivuxolimab. These receptors were obtained from an adult with an advanced solid tumor such as melanoma, head and neck, liver or kidney cancer. Both conserved end residues are part of each CDR3. A D gene is named only where the DNA matches it firmly. Rows give clone size only sometimes, using once, few, many, or a class for an expanded clone.

- 16 - TRBJ2-5 TRBV2 TGTGCCAGCAGTGTACCCGCAGGGGACATCCAAGAGACCCAGTACTTC CASSVPAGDIQETQYF
- 15 - TRBJ2-7 TRBV19 TGTGCCAGTAGTATATCGCCAGGGAGCTCCTACGAGCAGTACTTC CASSISPGSSYEQYF
- 15 - TRBJ1-5 TRBV30 TGTGCCTGGAGTACGCTCGGGACTCTCAATCAGCCCCAGCATTTT CAWSTLGTLNQPQHF
- 15 - TRBJ2-7 TRBV18 TGTGCCAGCTCACTAGGCACAGGACTCTCCTACGAGCAGTACTTC CASSLGTGLSYEQYF
TRBD1 19 - TRBJ1-2 TRBV27 TGTGCCAGCAGTTGGAGCCTTGGACAGGGGGCCCAGTGGGCCTATGGCTACACCTTC CASSWSLGQGAQWAYGYTF
TRBD1 16 - TRBJ2-7 TRBV7-8 TGTGCCAGCAGCTTTTTCCGAGGACAGGGGGCGAATGAGCAGTACTTC CASSFFRGQGANEQYF
TRBD1 17 - TRBJ1-2 TRBV7-2 TGTGCCAGCAGCTCGCCGGGACAGATCCTTATTACCTATGGCTACACCTTC CASSSPGQILITYGYTF
- 13 - TRBJ2-2 TRBV7-9 TGTGCCAGCAGCGCGGCCTTGGCCGGGGAGCTGTTTTTT CASSAALAGELFF
- 16 - TRBJ1-6 TRBV27 TGTGCCAGCAGTTTTGGGTTAAGCTCCTATAATTCACCCCTCCACTTT CASSFGLSSYNSPLHF
- 18 - TRBJ2-1 TRBV28 TGTGCCAGCAGTTTATTATTGGAGACCAGGGGCTCCTACAATGAGCAGTTCTTC CASSLLLETRGSYNEQFF
TRBD1 18 - TRBJ2-6 TRBV7-8 TGTGCCAGCAGCTTATTGGGACAGGAAGTCTCTGGGGCCAACGTCCTGACTTTC CASSLLGQEVSGANVLTF
TRBD2 19 - TRBJ2-5 TRBV4-1 TGCGCCAGCAGCCACCTCGCCTTCGCGGGGGGCGCGGTACAAGAGACCCAGTACTTC CASSHLAFAGGAVQETQYF
TRBD1 15 - TRBJ2-2 TRBV4-1 TGCGCCAGCAGCCAAGAGACAGGGCGGGCCGGGGAGCTGTTTTTT CASSQETGRAGELFF
- 15 - TRBJ2-2 TRBV11-2 TGTGCCAGCAGCTTAGAATGGGGTTCGGCCGGGGAGCTGTTTTTT CASSLEWGSAGELFF
- 15 - TRBJ2-5 TRBV7-8 TGTGCCAGCAGCATGAGCCCAGGGGCTGGGGAGACCCAGTACTTC CASSMSPGAGETQYF
TRBD2 15 - TRBJ2-7 TRBV27 TGTGCCAGCGGGGAGGGCGGGGGGGCTGGCTACGAGCAGTACTTC CASGEGGGAGYEQYF
TRBD1 13 - TRBJ1-2 TRBV6-6 TGTGCCAGCAGACGGGGACAGAACTATGGCTACACCTTC CASRRGQNYGYTF
- 15 once TRBJ2-7 TRBV1 TGCACCAGCAGCCAGGGGCGGGGGGGGCCTTACGAGCAGTACTTC CTSSQGRGGPYEQYF
TRBD2 15 - TRBJ2-7 TRBV2 TGTGCCAGCTTTCGTAATCGGGGGGGCACCTACGAGCAGTACTTC CASFRNRGGTYEQYF
- 11 - TRBJ2-7 TRBV5-1 TGCGCCAGCAGCCCTAACTACGAGCAGTACTTC CASSPNYEQYF
- 15 - TRBJ2-3 TRBV7-7 TGTGCCAGCAGCCCGGGGGCCGGGGCCACAGATACGCAGTATTTT CASSPGAGATDTQYF
TRBD2 17 - TRBJ2-1 TRBV11-2 TGTGCCAGCAGCTCGTACGAGCGGGGGGAAACCTACAATGAGCAGTTCTTC CASSSYERGETYNEQFF
TRBD1 14 - TRBJ2-7 TRBV15 TGTGCCACCAGCAGCCTTGGACAGGCCTACGAGCAGTACTTC CATSSLGQAYEQYF
TRBD2 15 - TRBJ2-5 TRBV25-1 TGTGCCAGCCGCCCCCTAGCGGGGGGGCAAGAGACCCAGTACTTC CASRPLAGGQETQYF
- 12 - TRBJ2-7 TRBV7-9 TGTGCCAGCAGCTCCGACTCAGACGAGCAGTACTTC CASSSDSDEQYF
- 14 few TRBJ1-1 TRBV19 TGTGCCAGTAGTATAGGGGGACAGAACACTGAAGCTTTCTTT CASSIGGQNTEAFF
TRBD1 17 once TRBJ2-3 TRBV2 TGTGCCAGCAGGCTGGCCCACGGGCAGGGGGTTCGGGATACGCAGTATTTT CASRLAHGQGVRDTQYF
TRBD2 15 - TRBJ2-7 TRBV4-1 TGCGCCAGCAGCCAGGTGGCGGGGGAAGGTTACGAGCAGTACTTC CASSQVAGEGYEQYF
- 16 - TRBJ2-2 TRBV11-2 TGTGCCAGCAGCACCAGGGGAGACTTCGACACCGGGGAGCTGTTTTTT CASSTRGDFDTGELFF
TRBD1 16 once TRBJ2-3 TRBV18 TGTGCCAGCTCACCCGGGACAGGGCTTACCACAGATACGCAGTATTTT CASSPGTGLTTDTQYF
- 15 - TRBJ1-4 TRBV5-4 TGTGCCAGCAGCTTGGTTGGGGAGGGGAATGAAAAACTGTTTTTT CASSLVGEGNEKLFF
- 19 - TRBJ2-1 TRBV11-2 TGTGCCAGCAGCTATCAGACCCGGGACTGGCTAGCGTTCAACAATGAGCAGTTCTTC CASSYQTRDWLAFNNEQFF
TRBD1 16 - TRBJ2-2 TRBV7-9 TGTGCCAGCAGCTCCGGGACAGGAAAAGTCACCGGGGAGCTGTTTTTT CASSSGTGKVTGELFF
- 14 - TRBJ1-5 TRBV6-5 TGTGCCAGCAACCCCGGGGGGTACAATCAGCCCCAGCATTTT CASNPGGYNQPQHF
- 12 - TRBJ1-1 TRBV19 TGTGCCAGCCGAACTGGGGCAACTGAAGCTTTCTTT CASRTGATEAFF
- 15 - TRBJ1-1 TRBV6-5 TGTGCCAGCAGTTACTCGATTGGCAGGGCCACTGAAGCTTTCTTT CASSYSIGRATEAFF
- 13 few TRBJ2-7 TRBV11-2 TGTGCCAGCAGTATAGGAGACCCTTACGAGCAGTACTTC CASSIGDPYEQYF
- 16 - TRBJ2-1 TRBV5-3 TGTGCCAGAAGCCCGGCGGGACAGAGCTCCTACAATGAGCAGTTCTTC CARSPAGQSSYNEQFF
- 15 - TRBJ1-4 TRBV6-1 TGTACCAGCAGTGAATTTTACCCAACTAATGAAAAACTGTTTTTT CTSSEFYPTNEKLFF
- 12 - TRBJ1-2 TRBV28 TGTGCCAGCAGTTGGATGATATATGGCTACACCTTC CASSWMIYGYTF
- 15 - TRBJ1-1 TRBV7-9 TGTGCCAGCAGCGATAGATCCCTGGTTTACACTGAAGCTTTCTTT CASSDRSLVYTEAFF